Listed below are T cell receptor beta chains from one sample, sequenced in a study of beta chain features in type 1 diabetes. Clones were read by immunoSEQ multiplex PCR, and TCRdb kept only the in-frame ones, dropping some. Here the sample spans about 15,000 clones, roughly 40% being singletons. The sample taken for sequencing was stem cell memory CD4+ T cells from blood. The receptor source for this set is a woman aged 40 to 50 in good health. CDR3s include the opening cysteine and the closing phenylalanine or tryptophan. The order of the fields is J gene, V gene, D gene, clone size, CDR3 protein, CDR3 DNA. The D gene is left open where the match is weak. Where a row states a size, it is once, few, many or the class of an expanded clone; other rows omit it.

J: TRBJ1-2
V: TRBV11-2
D: TRBD1
size: NA
CDR3: CASSLAGTGGRGYTF
DNA: TGTGCCAGCAGCTTAGCGGGGACAGGGGGTAGGGGCTACACCTTC

J: TRBJ2-1
V: TRBV5-1
D: TRBD2
size: NA
CDR3: CASRVGGISYNEQFF
DNA: TGCGCCAGCAGGGTCGGGGGGATCTCCTACAATGAGCAGTTCTTC

J: TRBJ1-1
V: TRBV13
D: TRBD1
size: NA
CDR3: CASSSGDRLNTEAFF
DNA: TGTGCCAGCAGCTCGGGGGACAGGTTGAACACTGAAGCTTTCTTT

J: TRBJ1-2
V: TRBV19
D: NA
size: NA
CDR3: CASNLDRYYGYTF
DNA: TGTGCCAGTAACCTTGACAGGTACTATGGCTACACCTTC

J: TRBJ2-7
V: TRBV7-9
D: TRBD2
size: NA
CDR3: CASSLGRWRGGPYEQYF
DNA: TGTGCCAGCAGCCTAGGGCGATGGCGGGGGGGCCCCTACGAGCAGTACTTC

J: TRBJ2-1
V: TRBV7-6
D: NA
size: NA
CDR3: CASSLGGGTYNEQFF
DNA: TGTGCCAGCAGCTTAGGAGGGGGAACCTACAATGAGCAGTTCTTC

J: TRBJ1-2
V: TRBV7-2
D: NA
size: NA
CDR3: CASSLEDGGLYGYTF
DNA: TGTGCCAGCAGCTTAGAGGACGGCGGACTGTATGGCTACACCTTC

J: TRBJ2-7
V: TRBV5-3
D: NA
size: once
CDR3: CARSQASGRSYEQYF
DNA: TGTGCCAGAAGCCAAGCATCGGGGAGATCCTACGAGCAGTACTTC

J: TRBJ2-7
V: TRBV11-2
D: NA
size: few
CDR3: CASSPRPTGDSYEQYF
DNA: TGTGCCAGCAGCCCCCGTCCCACCGGGGACTCCTACGAGCAGTACTTC

J: TRBJ2-2
V: TRBV5-1
D: TRBD1
size: NA
CDR3: CASSFGTGNTGELFF
DNA: TGCGCCAGCAGCTTTGGGACAGGGAACACCGGGGAGCTGTTTTTT

J: TRBJ1-2
V: TRBV2
D: NA
size: few
CDR3: CASQNGAAWSYGYTF
DNA: TGTGCCAGCCAGAACGGAGCGGCCTGGAGCTATGGCTACACCTTC

J: TRBJ2-3
V: TRBV5-4
D: NA
size: few
CDR3: CASSPNEDTQYF
DNA: TGTGCCAGCAGTCCTAATGAGGATACGCAGTATTTT

J: TRBJ2-7
V: TRBV5-5
D: NA
size: NA
CDR3: CASSLSGHFNYEQYF
DNA: TGTGCCAGCAGCCTATCAGGACACTTTAACTACGAGCAGTACTTC

J: TRBJ1-1
V: TRBV5-1
D: NA
size: NA
CDR3: CASSSTGVVTEAFF
DNA: TGCGCCAGCAGCTCCACAGGAGTGGTAACTGAAGCTTTCTTT

J: TRBJ2-5
V: TRBV7-8
D: NA
size: NA
CDR3: CASSLGVGEETQYF
DNA: TGTGCCAGCAGCTTAGGGGTAGGGGAAGAGACCCAGTACTTC

J: TRBJ1-5
V: TRBV10-3
D: NA
size: few
CDR3: CAIADRLGLEPQHF
DNA: TGTGCCATCGCGGACAGATTGGGATTAGAGCCCCAGCATTTT

J: TRBJ1-2
V: TRBV4-1
D: NA
size: few
CDR3: CASSQDSPGFMGYTF
DNA: TGCGCCAGCAGCCAAGACAGCCCGGGTTTCATGGGCTACACCTTC

J: TRBJ2-7
V: TRBV7-6
D: NA
size: few
CDR3: CASSLNGQNTEQYF
DNA: TGTGCCAGCAGCCTAAACGGACAGAATACCGAGCAGTACTTC

J: TRBJ2-5
V: TRBV5-1
D: TRBD2
size: NA
CDR3: CASSPPRLAGSQETQYF
DNA: TGCGCCAGCAGCCCCCCCCGACTAGCGGGGAGCCAAGAGACCCAGTACTTC

J: TRBJ1-2
V: TRBV29-1
D: TRBD1
size: few
CDR3: CSVTPGQHNYGYTF
DNA: TGCAGCGTGACCCCGGGACAGCACAACTATGGCTACACCTTC

J: TRBJ1-2
V: TRBV6-6
D: NA
size: few
CDR3: CASTTGGRNGYTF
DNA: TGTGCCAGCACCACCGGGGGGAGAAATGGCTACACCTTC

J: TRBJ1-3
V: TRBV14
D: TRBD1
size: NA
CDR3: CASSQVLGGQFGNTIYF
DNA: TGTGCCAGCAGCCAAGTATTGGGGGGACAGTTTGGAAACACCATATATTTT

J: TRBJ2-5
V: TRBV2
D: TRBD1
size: NA
CDR3: CASSRWTGRETQYF
DNA: TGTGCCAGCAGCCGCTGGACAGGTCGAGAGACCCAGTACTTC

J: TRBJ2-5
V: TRBV5-1
D: NA
size: NA
CDR3: CASSLGGGWQTQYF
DNA: TGCGCCAGCAGCTTAGGCGGTGGGTGGCAGACCCAGTACTTC

J: TRBJ2-1
V: TRBV5-1
D: TRBD2
size: NA
CDR3: CASSLVALGVAGVNNEQFF
DNA: TGCGCCAGCAGCTTGGTAGCCCTCGGGGTAGCGGGGGTTAACAATGAGCAGTTCTTC

J: TRBJ2-7
V: TRBV2
D: TRBD2
size: NA
CDR3: CASSERGSGGNYEQYF
DNA: TGTGCCAGCAGTGAAAGGGGGAGCGGGGGGAACTACGAGCAGTACTTC

J: TRBJ1-4
V: TRBV19
D: NA
size: NA
CDR3: CASSFTGREKLFF
DNA: TGTGCCAGTAGTTTCACAGGGCGCGAAAAACTGTTTTTT

J: TRBJ1-5
V: TRBV15
D: NA
size: NA
CDR3: CATSRTGNQPQHF
DNA: TGTGCCACCAGCAGGACAGGAAATCAGCCCCAGCATTTT

J: TRBJ2-7
V: TRBV5-1
D: TRBD1
size: once
CDR3: CASNLRTGVYDSYEQYF
DNA: TGCGCCAGCAACCTTAGGACAGGGGTTTATGACTCCTACGAGCAGTACTTC

J: TRBJ2-3
V: TRBV6-4
D: NA
size: few
CDR3: CASSPDGGPVGTQYF
DNA: TGTGCCAGCAGTCCCGACGGGGGGCCCGTGGGTACGCAGTATTTT

J: TRBJ1-4
V: TRBV5-1
D: NA
size: few
CDR3: CASSSDRGTVGEKLFF
DNA: TGCGCCAGCAGCTCGGACCGGGGGACCGTAGGGGAAAAACTGTTTTTT

J: TRBJ2-1
V: TRBV18
D: NA
size: few
CDR3: CASSAGAYNEQFF
DNA: TGTGCCAGCTCGGCGGGCGCCTACAATGAGCAGTTCTTC

J: TRBJ2-1
V: TRBV5-1
D: TRBD2
size: few
CDR3: CASRERGDSYNEQFF
DNA: TGCGCCAGCAGAGAACGGGGGGACTCCTACAATGAGCAGTTCTTC

J: TRBJ1-5
V: TRBV2
D: NA
size: NA
CDR3: CASREDGPQHF
DNA: TGTGCCAGCAGGGAGGACGGGCCCCAGCATTTT

J: TRBJ1-2
V: TRBV28
D: NA
size: NA
CDR3: CASSSVYGYTF
DNA: TGTGCCAGCAGTTCTGTCTATGGCTACACCTTC

J: TRBJ2-5
V: TRBV5-5
D: NA
size: few
CDR3: CASSLLTEIRETQYF
DNA: TGTGCCAGCAGCTTGCTCACAGAGATCCGAGAGACCCAGTACTTC

J: TRBJ2-5
V: TRBV5-4
D: TRBD2
size: NA
CDR3: CASSFRLAGEETQYF
DNA: TGTGCCAGCAGCTTTCGGCTAGCGGGAGAAGAGACCCAGTACTTC

J: TRBJ2-1
V: TRBV6-6
D: TRBD1
size: NA
CDR3: CASRHSSGQNYNEQFF
DNA: TGTGCCAGCAGGCACTCCTCGGGACAGAACTACAATGAGCAGTTCTTC

J: TRBJ1-2
V: TRBV5-8
D: NA
size: NA
CDR3: CASSRQVAYGYTF
DNA: TGTGCCAGCAGCCGACAGGTCGCCTATGGCTACACCTTC

J: TRBJ2-5
V: TRBV5-1
D: TRBD2
size: NA
CDR3: CASSLAGGDETQYF
DNA: TGCGCCAGCAGCTTAGCGGGGGGTGATGAGACCCAGTACTTC

J: TRBJ2-2
V: TRBV5-1
D: TRBD1
size: NA
CDR3: CASSRQGQHTGELFF
DNA: TGCGCCAGCAGTAGACAGGGGCAACACACCGGGGAGCTGTTTTTT

J: TRBJ2-2
V: TRBV18
D: NA
size: NA
CDR3: CASSPRRGSVTGELFF
DNA: TGTGCCAGCTCACCACGGAGGGGCTCGGTGACCGGGGAGCTGTTTTTT

J: TRBJ2-5
V: TRBV7-9
D: NA
size: NA
CDR3: CASSQDWREETQYF
DNA: TGTGCCAGCAGTCAGGACTGGAGGGAAGAGACCCAGTACTTC